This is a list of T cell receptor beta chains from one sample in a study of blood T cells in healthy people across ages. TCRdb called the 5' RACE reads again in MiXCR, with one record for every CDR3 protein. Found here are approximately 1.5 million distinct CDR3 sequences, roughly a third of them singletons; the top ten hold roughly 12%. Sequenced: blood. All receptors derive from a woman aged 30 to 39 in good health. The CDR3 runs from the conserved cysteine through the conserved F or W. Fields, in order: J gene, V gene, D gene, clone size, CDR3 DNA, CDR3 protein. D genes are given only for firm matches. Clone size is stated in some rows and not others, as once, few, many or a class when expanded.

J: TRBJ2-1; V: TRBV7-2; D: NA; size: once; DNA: TGTGCCAGCAGCTTAAAAAGGACGGGGTACAATGAGCAGTTCTTC; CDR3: CASSLKRTGYNEQFF
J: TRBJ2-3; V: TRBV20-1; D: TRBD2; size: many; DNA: TGCAGTGCTCGGACTAGCAGCACAGATACGCAGTATTTT; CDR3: CSARTSSTDTQYF
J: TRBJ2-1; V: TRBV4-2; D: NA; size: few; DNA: TGTGCCAGCAGCCACGAAACGGGAGTGGAGCAGTTCTTC; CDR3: CASSHETGVEQFF
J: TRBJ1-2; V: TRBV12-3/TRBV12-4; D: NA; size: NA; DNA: TGTGCCAGCAGCCAGGCAGGGAGAAATTATGGCTACACCTTC; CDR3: CASSQAGRNYGYTF
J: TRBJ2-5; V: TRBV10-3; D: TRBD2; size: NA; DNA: TGTGCCATCAGTGATGGTCTAGCGGGAGCTCAGTACTTC; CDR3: CAISDGLAGAQYF
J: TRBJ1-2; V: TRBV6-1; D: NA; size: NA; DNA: TGTGCCAGCACCGCACCGACAAGTTTCCTATATGGCTACACCTTC; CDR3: CASTAPTSFLYGYTF
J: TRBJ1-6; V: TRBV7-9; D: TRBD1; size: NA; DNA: TGTGCCAGCAGCATGACAGGGGAATCACCCCTCCACTTT; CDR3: CASSMTGESPLHF
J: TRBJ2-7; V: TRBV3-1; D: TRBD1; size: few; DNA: TGTGCCAGCAGCCAAGAGGGGACAGGGTCCTCCTACGAGCAGTACTTC; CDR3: CASSQEGTGSSYEQYF
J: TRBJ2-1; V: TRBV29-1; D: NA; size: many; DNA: TGCAGCGTTGCGCCCTCCTACAATGAGCAGTTCTTC; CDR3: CSVAPSYNEQFF
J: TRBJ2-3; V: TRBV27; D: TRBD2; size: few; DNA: TGTGCCAGCAGCCCCTCTGCGGGAGACATCACAGATACGCAGTATTTT; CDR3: CASSPSAGDITDTQYF
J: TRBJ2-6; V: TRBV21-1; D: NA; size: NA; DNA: TGTGCCAGCAGCTCCCGACCGGTGAGAGGGGCCAACGTCCTGACTTTC; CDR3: CASSSRPVRGANVLTF
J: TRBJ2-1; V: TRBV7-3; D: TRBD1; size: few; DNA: TGTGCCGGCAGCTTAGGGGGCAACGAGCAGTTCTTC; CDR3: CAGSLGGNEQFF
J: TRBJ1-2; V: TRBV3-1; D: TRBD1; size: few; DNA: TGTGCCAGCAGCCAAGATCAGGGGGCAGACTATGGCTACACCTTC; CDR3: CASSQDQGADYGYTF
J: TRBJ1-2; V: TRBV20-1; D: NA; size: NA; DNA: TGCAGTGCGCAAACCAGAACAGGGCATTCCTATGGCTACACCTTC; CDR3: CSAQTRTGHSYGYTF
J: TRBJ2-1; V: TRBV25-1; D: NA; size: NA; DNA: TGTGCCAGCAGTGAATGGGGACAAAATGAGCGGTTCTTC; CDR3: CASSEWGQNERFF
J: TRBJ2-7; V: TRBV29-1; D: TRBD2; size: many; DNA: TGCAGCGTTTCAACTAGCGGTAGGGAAAGGGGGTTACAGGAGCAGTACTTC; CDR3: CSVSTSGRERGLQEQYF
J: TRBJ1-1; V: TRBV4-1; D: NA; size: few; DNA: TGCGCCAGCAGCCTTCGCCAATCTGGAGGCACTGAAGCTTTCTTT; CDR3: CASSLRQSGGTEAFF
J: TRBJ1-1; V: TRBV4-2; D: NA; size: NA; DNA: TGTGCCAGCAGCCAAGGGAGAGAGAAGGCTGAAGCTTTCTTT; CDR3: CASSQGREKAEAFF
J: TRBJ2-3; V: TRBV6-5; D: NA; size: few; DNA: TGTGCCAGCGGACGGAACACAGATACGCAGTATTTT; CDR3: CASGRNTDTQYF
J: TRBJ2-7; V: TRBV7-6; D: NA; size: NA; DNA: TGTGCCAGCAGCCTACTGTCGAGGGGCGACTCCTACGAGCAGTACTTC; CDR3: CASSLLSRGDSYEQYF
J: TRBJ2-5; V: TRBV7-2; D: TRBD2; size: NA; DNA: TGCGCCAGCAGCTGGGGGCGCACTAGCGGGGGGGCGGGAGAGACCCAGTACTTC; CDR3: CASSWGRTSGGAGETQYF
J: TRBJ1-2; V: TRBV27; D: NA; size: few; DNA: TGTGCCAGCAGTTCCAGGGAGAATGGCTACACCTTC; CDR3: CASSSRENGYTF
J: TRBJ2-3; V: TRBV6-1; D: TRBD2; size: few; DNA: TGTGCCAGCAGTGTTGGACTAGGAGGGGCAGATACGCAGTATTTT; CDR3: CASSVGLGGADTQYF
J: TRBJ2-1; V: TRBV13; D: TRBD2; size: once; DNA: TGTGCCAGCAGCTCAGACATTGTAGCGGGAGGGAAAAATGAGCAGTTCTTC; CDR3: CASSSDIVAGGKNEQFF
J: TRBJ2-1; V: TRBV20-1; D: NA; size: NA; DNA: TGCAGTGCTTGGGGGTCCTACAATGAGCAGTTCTTC; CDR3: CSAWGSYNEQFF
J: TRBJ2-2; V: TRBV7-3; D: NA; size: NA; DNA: TGTGCCAGCAGCTCCGGGGCAGAAAACACCGGGGAGCTGTTTTTT; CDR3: CASSSGAENTGELFF
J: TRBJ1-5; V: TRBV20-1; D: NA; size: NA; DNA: TGCAGTGCCGCGATCGGACGGCTTAGCAATCAGCCCCAGCATTTT; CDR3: CSAAIGRLSNQPQHF
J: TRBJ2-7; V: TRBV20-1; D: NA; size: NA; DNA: TGCAGTGCTAGCTGGGGCTACGAGCAGTACTTC; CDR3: CSASWGYEQYF
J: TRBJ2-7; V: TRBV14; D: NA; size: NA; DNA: TGTGCCAGCAGCCAAGAGGAATTCACCTTCCCCTACGAGCAGTACTTC; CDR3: CASSQEEFTFPYEQYF
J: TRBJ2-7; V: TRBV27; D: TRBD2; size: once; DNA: TGTGCCAGCAGCTCCGCGACGGAGCGGGGAGACTCCTACGAGCAGTACTTC; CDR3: CASSSATERGDSYEQYF
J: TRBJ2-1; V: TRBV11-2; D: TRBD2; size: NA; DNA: TGTGCCAGCAGGCCGACTAGCGGGGATGAGCAGTTCTTC; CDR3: CASRPTSGDEQFF
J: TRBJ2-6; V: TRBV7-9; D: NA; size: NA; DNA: TGTGCCAGCGGACCAGGGAATTCTGGGGCCAACGTCCTGACTTTC; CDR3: CASGPGNSGANVLTF
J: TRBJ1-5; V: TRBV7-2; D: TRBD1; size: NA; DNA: TGTGCCAGCAGCTCCGACAGGGCGACTCGATGGCCCCAGCATTTT; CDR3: CASSSDRATRWPQHF
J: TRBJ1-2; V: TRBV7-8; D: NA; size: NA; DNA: TGTGCCAGCAGCTCCGGCCTAGGGGGCTACACCTTC; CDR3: CASSSGLGGYTF
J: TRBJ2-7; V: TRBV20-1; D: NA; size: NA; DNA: TGCAGTGCTAGGGGACCGATACCCTACGAGCAGTACTTC; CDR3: CSARGPIPYEQYF
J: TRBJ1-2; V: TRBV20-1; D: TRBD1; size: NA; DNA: TGCAGTGCCGGCACGACAGGGAACTATGGCTACACCTTC; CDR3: CSAGTTGNYGYTF
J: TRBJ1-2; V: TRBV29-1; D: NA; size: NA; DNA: TGCAGCGTTGAAGCCGCCTCCTGGGGCTACACCTTC; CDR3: CSVEAASWGYTF
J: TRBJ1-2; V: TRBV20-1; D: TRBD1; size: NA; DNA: TGCAGTGCTAGAGATCGCCCCAGGGGGCTAGGAGGCTACACCTTC; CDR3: CSARDRPRGLGGYTF
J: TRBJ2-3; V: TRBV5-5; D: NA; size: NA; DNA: TGTGCCAGCAGCCCTCAGGGGCTAGCGACAGATACGCAGTATTTT; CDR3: CASSPQGLATDTQYF
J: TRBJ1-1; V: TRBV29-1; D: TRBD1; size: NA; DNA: TGCAGCGGCGGGACAGGGGAGGGCACTGAAGCTTTCTTT; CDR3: CSGGTGEGTEAFF
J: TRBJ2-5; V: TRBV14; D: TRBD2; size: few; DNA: TGTGCCAGCAGCCTCCGGACTAGCGGGGGGATTCAAGAGACCCAGTACTTC; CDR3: CASSLRTSGGIQETQYF
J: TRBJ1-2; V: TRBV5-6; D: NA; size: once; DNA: TGTGCCAGCAGCTCCGGAAGAAGGACTCGGTATGGCTACACCTTC; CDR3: CASSSGRRTRYGYTF
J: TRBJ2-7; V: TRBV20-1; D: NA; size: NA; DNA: TGCAGTGCTAGAGGATGGACAGCCTACGAGCAGTACTTC; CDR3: CSARGWTAYEQYF
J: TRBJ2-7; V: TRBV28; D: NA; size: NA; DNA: TGTGCCAGCAGTCCCCAGGACAGTTCATACGAGCAGTACTTC; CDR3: CASSPQDSSYEQYF
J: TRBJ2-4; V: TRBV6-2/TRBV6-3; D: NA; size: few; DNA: TGTGCCAGCAGATCCACAGGGATGGACATTCAGTACTTC; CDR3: CASRSTGMDIQYF
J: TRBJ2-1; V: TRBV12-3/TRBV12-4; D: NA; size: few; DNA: TGTGCCAGCAGTTTACTGATGAGTTTGAGGAGGGACAATGAGCAGTTCTTC; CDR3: CASSLLMSLRRDNEQFF
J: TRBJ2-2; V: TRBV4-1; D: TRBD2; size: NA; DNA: TGCGCCAGCAGCCGACTAGCGGGAGCGACGAACACCGGGGAGCTGTTTTTT; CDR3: CASSRLAGATNTGELFF
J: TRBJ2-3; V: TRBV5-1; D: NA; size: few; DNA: TGCGCCAGCACCCCAGGTGATAGCACAGATACGCAGTATTTT; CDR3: CASTPGDSTDTQYF
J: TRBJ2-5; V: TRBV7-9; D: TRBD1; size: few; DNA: TGTGCCAGCAGCTTAGGGGACAGGGGAGGTCAAGAGACCCAGTACTTC; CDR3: CASSLGDRGGQETQYF
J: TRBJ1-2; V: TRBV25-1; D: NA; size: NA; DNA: TGTGCCAGCAGTGCTACTTCGGGGGCCTATGGCTACACCTTC; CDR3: CASSATSGAYGYTF
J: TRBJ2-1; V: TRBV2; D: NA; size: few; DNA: TGTGCCAGCAGTGAATCAGTGGGGGGCTACAATGAGCAGTTCTTC; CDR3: CASSESVGGYNEQFF
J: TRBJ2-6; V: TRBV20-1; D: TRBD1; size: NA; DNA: TGCAGTGCCCCGGACAGGGTATACTCTGGGGCCAACGTCCTGACTTTC; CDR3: CSAPDRVYSGANVLTF
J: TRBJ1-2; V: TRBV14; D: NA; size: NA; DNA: TGCGCCAGCAGCCAAGATCGCCAGACAGGTGGGGTCCGCTGTGGCTACACCTTC; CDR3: CASSQDRQTGGVRCGYTF
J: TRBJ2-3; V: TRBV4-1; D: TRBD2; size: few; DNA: TGCGCCAGCAGCCAAGAGGCACTAGCGGGAGGGCCCTCAGATACGCAGTATTTT; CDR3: CASSQEALAGGPSDTQYF
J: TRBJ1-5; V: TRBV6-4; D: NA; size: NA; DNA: TGTGCCAGCGGGGCGGGTCGGTGGGCTTATAGCAATCAGCCCCAGCATTTT; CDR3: CASGAGRWAYSNQPQHF